These T cell receptor beta chains were read from a single sample in a study of cytomegalovirus exposure and HLA in healthy donors. Measured with immunoSEQ multiplex PCR; TCRdb has only the in-frame clones, and not every one. The table lists tens of thousands of clones, about 71% of them singletons. Sequenced sample: PBMCs. Receptor source: a woman aged 55 to 70 in good health and CMV-seropositive. Both conserved end residues are part of each CDR3.

TRBJ2-5 TRBV18 CASSRVGGGASETQYF
TRBJ1-6 TRBV12-5 CASGLRDSPNSPLHF
TRBJ1-5 TRBV19 CASSANYRGSNQPQHF
TRBJ2-3 TRBV25-1 CASTRTSGGFASTDTQYF
TRBJ1-5 TRBV15 CATSSGDSCFNQPQHF
TRBJ2-6 TRBV29-1 CSVLPGSGANVLTF
TRBJ1-1 TRBV6-5 CASSSQQAGNSEAFF
TRBJ1-5 TRBV4-2 CASSQGTGNQPQHF
TRBJ2-1 TRBV7-9 CASSTPLQGGIYNEQFF
TRBJ1-1 TRBV6-8 CASRCRDSKLNTEAFF
TRBJ2-3 TRBV19 CASSSTGTGWADTQYF
TRBJ1-1 TRBV29-1 CSVDRGGTEAFF
TRBJ2-1 TRBV5-4 CASSFKAGPGEQFF
TRBJ1-1 TRBV6-4 CASRDSGGSEAFF
TRBJ1-1 TRBV2 CASNRGSTEAFF
TRBJ2-7 TRBV27 CADRSSYEQYF
TRBJ1-4 TRBV5-1 CASSLQGVGMSNEKLFF
TRBJ2-7 TRBV28 CASSLTGRSEQYF
TRBJ2-7 TRBV7-8 CASSLYRGGSYEQYF
TRBJ2-3 TRBV11-2 CASRFLWGQGTDTQYF
TRBJ1-1 TRBV28 CASSLSRFGRRNTEAFF
TRBJ2-2 TRBV4-1 CASSRGQRNTGELFF
TRBJ1-1 TRBV6-6 CASSFRGPNTEAFF
TRBJ2-3 TRBV7-2 CASSLGWGTGGSDTQYF
TRBJ2-3 TRBV9 CASSVGSGGADTQYF
TRBJ2-1 TRBV6-4 CASSSGTSNEQFF
TRBJ2-2 TRBV29-1 CSVDSGYPTGELFF
TRBJ1-5 TRBV5-8 CASSPGIYSNQPQHF
. TRBV19 CASSRTTGSYEQYF
TRBJ2-5 TRBV2 CASRGPETGAAETQYF
TRBJ2-7 TRBV5-1 CASSLPSGGASEQYF
TRBJ1-2 TRBV30 CASTGGLPDYGYTF
TRBJ2-7 TRBV11-3 CASSRQGASYEQYF
TRBJ1-2 TRBV19 CASSRLEGAWGYTF
TRBJ1-3 TRBV6-6 CASSRRDRDEGTIYF
TRBJ1-5 TRBV28 CASSLFTGGDQPQHF
TRBJ2-7 TRBV19 CASSIDLGVYEQYF
TRBJ2-3 TRBV2 CASREEGLAGGLGTDTQYF
TRBJ1-1 TRBV18 CASSPDITTEAFF
TRBJ1-6 TRBV6-5 CASSYSTQGLGSPLHF
TRBJ2-1 TRBV7-9 CASSLVGQNNEQFF
TRBJ1-5 TRBV6-6 CATKGGSGQPQHF
TRBJ2-5 TRBV5-1 CASSTNSGTGGETQYF
TRBJ1-5 TRBV28 CASSFSGSHQPQHF
TRBJ2-7 TRBV7-9 CASSFAPDSNSYEQYF